The entry below describes one TCR beta chain. Its specificity is unknown. These data originate in a study of cytomegalovirus exposure and HLA in healthy donors. Study-wide findings and caveats: Sequencing had likely introduced a cluster of highly shared sequence variants as an artifact.

Primers: 60 Vbeta forward and 13 Jbeta reverse. Assay used: immunoSEQ multiplex PCR; TCRdb lists only in-frame clones, some missing. Seen here are around 170,000 clones, roughly 88% observed once, and the top ten hold 1.5%. Germline-derived CDR1 and CDR2 are LNHNV and YYDKDF (reference sequence). Trimming removed 3 bases at V and 4 bases at J, with 12 bases between. The CDR3 loop spans 14 amino acids. This clonotype was sampled from a woman between 18 and 29 years old in good health and CMV-seronegative. Sequencing used PBMCs. V and J are TRBV15 and TRBJ1-2; D unclear. The CDR3 nucleotides read TGTGCCACCAGCAGGGAGACTCCCCCCTATGGCTACACCTTC. Amino acids: CATSRETPPYGYTF.